These 22 T cell receptor beta chains came from one sample sequenced in a study of identical twins. TCRdb redid the calling of the 5' RACE reads with MiXCR, one entry per CDR3 protein. Of about 730,000 distinct CDR3 sequences listed, about 20% are singletons. This sample was also put to use in a study of T cells expressing NK-cell markers.

Sequencing used PBMCs. These receptors were obtained from a woman aged 18-29 years in good health.

V is TRBV20-1 and J is TRBJ2-1; D gene uncertain. Germline CDR1 is DFQATT and CDR2 is SNEGSKA (reference sequence). The V gene lost 2 bases and the J gene lost 7 bases, with 18 bases spanning the gap. The CDR3 has 15 amino acids. In DNA form, the CDR3 reads TGCAGTGCTAGACCCCTTAGCCTGGGTCGGAATGAGCAGTTCTTC. It specifies CSARPLSLGRNEQFF.

There are many counts of this clonotype. The chain is built from TRBV29-1 and TRBJ2-6; D is undetermined. V lost 6 bases and J lost 0, with 9 bases in between. The CDR3 covers 14 residues. Germline-derived CDR1 and CDR2 are SQVTM and ANQGSEA. The CDR3 spells CSVPDGSGANVLTF. DNA for the CDR3: TGCAGCGTCCCTGATGGCTCTGGGGCCAACGTCCTGACTTTC.

Ten or more counts support this clonotype. The chain is built from TRBV11-2 and TRBJ2-3; weak D call: TRBD2 (6 bases). The CDR3 has 16 residues. CDR1 and CDR2 (germline): SGHAT, FQNNGV. V was shortened by 5 bases and J by 2 bases, with 17 bases between the two germline ends. Here the CDR3 DNA reads TGTGCCAGCAGCCCAGCCGGGGACTCTTTCACAGATACGCAGTATTTT. It specifies CASSPAGDSFTDTQYF.

The chain couples TRBV12-3 or TRBV12-4 to TRBJ1-2; D gene uncertain. Trimming removed 3 bases from V and 7 bases from J, with 12 bases in between. The CDR3 sequence is 13 residues long. For the CDR3, the DNA is TGTGCCAGCAGTTTTGGGAGGCCCTCTGGCTACACCTTC. Protein product: CASSFGRPSGYTF.

This chain connects TRBV20-1 to TRBJ1-5; D gene uncertain. Germline V gives CDR1 DFQATT, CDR2 SNEGSKA (reference sequence). V dropped 3 bases and J dropped 0 bases, with 18 bases sitting between them. The CDR3 totals 17 residues. In DNA form, the CDR3 reads TGCAGTGCTAGTACCAAGCCAGGCCACTATAGCAATCAGCCCCAGCATTTT. It is translated as CSASTKPGHYSNQPQHF.

The chain has TRBV10-2 and TRBJ2-7; the match to TRBD1 covers 7 bases. The CDR3 covers 15 residues. The J segment lost 7 bases and the V segment lost 4 bases, leaving 13 bases of the junction unmatched. Looked up from germline, CDR1 is WSHSY and CDR2 is SAAADI. CDR3 protein: CASSVGRDRAWEQYF. DNA of the CDR3: TGCGCCAGCAGTGTCGGTCGGGACAGAGCATGGGAGCAGTACTTC.

This clonotype was seen many times. The V and J genes are TRBV12-3 or TRBV12-4 and TRBJ2-3; D perhaps matches TRBD2 (5 bases). The CDR3 is made up of 13 amino acids. The V gene lost 8 bases and the J gene lost 3 bases, with 12 bases spanning the gap. DNA for the CDR3: TGTGCCAGCGGGAGAGGAACGACAGATACGCAGTATTTT. Protein: CASGRGTTDTQYF.

The rearrangement links TRBV5-1 to TRBJ2-3; no definite D call. Germline V CDR1 and CDR2: SGHRS, YFSETQ. This CDR3 region has 14 residues. V dropped 0 bases and J dropped 5 bases, with 10 bases sitting between them. CDR3 residues: CASSLATSEDTQYF. As DNA, the CDR3 is TGCGCCAGCAGCTTGGCCACTTCAGAAGATACGCAGTATTTT. Variable domain in full (rest from reference TRBV5-1 and TRBJ2-3): KAGVTQTPRYLIKTRGQQVTLSCSPISGHRSVSWYQQTPGQGLQFLFEYFSETQRNKGNFPGRFSGRQFSNSRSEMNVSTLELGDSALYLCASSLATSEDTQYFGPGTRLTVL.

This clonotype was seen a few times. J is TRBJ1-4 and V is TRBV12-3 or TRBV12-4, with TRBD1 as a possible D gene (6 bases). The CDR3 has 15 residues. V lost 2 bases and J 2 bases, leaving 9 bases between the germline ends. CDR3 in amino acids: CASSLLRGTNEKLFF. In DNA form, the CDR3 reads TGTGCCAGCAGTTTATTGAGGGGGACTAATGAAAAACTGTTTTTT.

The chain is built from TRBV30 and TRBJ2-5; no clear D. The CDR3 is 13 amino acids. The germline V and J ends were trimmed by 0 bases and 7 bases, with 12 bases remaining between them. Germline loops: CDR1 GTSNPN, CDR2 SVGIG (reference sequence). The CDR3 spells CAWSVTGWGTQYF. The DNA for the CDR3 is TGTGCCTGGAGTGTCACGGGTTGGGGGACCCAGTACTTC.

This clonotype was counted a single time. The chain is built from TRBV18 and TRBJ2-6; the D gene is possibly TRBD1 (5 bases). With 2 bases removed from V and 0 bases from J, the gap between germline ends came to 8 bases. This CDR3 is built from 16 residues. Per germline, CDR1 KGHSH and CDR2 LQKENI. The chain's CDR3 is CASSPTGHSGANVLTF. The CDR3 coding sequence is TGTGCCAGCTCACCAACAGGCCACTCTGGGGCCAACGTCCTGACTTTC.

CDR3 DNA: TGTGCCAGCAGCCGAAGTGTCACCTACGAGCAGTACTTC. Its protein product is CASSRSVTYEQYF. The rearrangement joins TRBV5-5 to TRBJ2-7, with unresolved D. Germline V gene sequence: CDR1 SGHKS, CDR2 YYEKEE (reference sequence). There are 13 residues in the CDR3. V was cut by 4 bases and J by 2 bases, with 10 bases left in between.

This clonotype came up a few times. The rearrangement joins TRBV3-1 to TRBJ1-6; D ambiguous. The CDR3 is 12 amino acids. The V gene lost 1 base and the J gene lost 14 bases, with 9 bases spanning the gap. CDR1 LGHDT and CDR2 YNNKEL come from the germline V gene (reference sequence). Here the CDR3 DNA reads TGTGCCAGCAGCCAAGTTACGGAGACCCTCCACTTT. Protein: CASSQVTETLHF.

This chain joins TRBV6-5 and TRBJ2-7; 7 nucleotides align to TRBD2. Per the germline V gene, CDR1 is MNHEY and CDR2 is SVGAGI. With V trimmed by 8 bases and J by 2 bases, 3 bases remained unmatched. The CDR3 is 12 amino acids. The CDR3 sequence: CASRDYPYEQYF. CDR3 in DNA: TGTGCCAGCCGGGACTACCCCTACGAGCAGTACTTC.

The rearrangement uses TRBV15 and TRBJ2-7, with TRBD2 identical over 10 bases. The CDR3 is 15 residues long. The V gene's germline CDR1 is LNHNV and CDR2 YYDKDF (reference sequence). The junction had 3 bases not matched to a gene; V was cut back by 1 base and J by 3 bases. For the CDR3, the DNA is TGTGCCACCAGCAGAGCTCCTAGCGGGGGCTACGAGCAGTACTTC. It codes for CATSRAPSGGYEQYF.

This clonotype has just one count. The chain is built from TRBV7-2 and TRBJ2-1; TRBD2 matches at 7 bases. Trimming took 5 bases from V and 5 from J; bases not matched to a gene: 6. Germline lookup yields CDR1 SGHTA and CDR2 FQGNSA. The CDR3 has 14 amino acids. CDR3: CASSPGLVNNEQFF. In DNA form, the CDR3 reads TGTGCCAGCAGCCCTGGACTAGTTAACAATGAGCAGTTCTTC.

The CDR3 bases are TGCAGTGCAAGCCCTACAGGGGGCTGGGGAAACACCATATATTTT. Protein product: CSASPTGGWGNTIYF. The chain links TRBV20-1 to TRBJ1-3; TRBD1 aligns across 9 bases. The ends lost 6 bases at V and 4 bases at J; junction bases unmatched: 10. The germline V gene encodes CDR1 DFQATT and CDR2 SNEGSKA (reference sequence). There are 15 residues in the CDR3.

This chain joins TRBV20-1 and TRBJ2-1, with D perhaps assigned TRBD1 or TRBD2 (5 bases each). There are 15 residues in the CDR3. V lost 1 base and J lost 6, with 16 bases in between. Germline V gene sequence: CDR1 DFQATT, CDR2 SNEGSKA (reference sequence). Here the CDR3 DNA reads TGCAGTGCTAGAGGACGGGACCAGCAGGGCAATGAGCAGTTCTTC. This encodes CSARGRDQQGNEQFF.

The gene calls are TRBV12-3 or TRBV12-4 and TRBJ1-1; TRBD1 might be the D (6 bases). The CDR3 is made up of 14 amino acids. V was pared by 5 bases and J by 1 base, with 11 bases between. The CDR3 nucleotides read TGTGCCAGCAGTCCTTACAGGGAGAACACTGAAGCTTTCTTT. Its protein is CASSPYRENTEAFF.

The chain is built from TRBV6-1 and TRBJ1-3, with a tentative D call TRBD1 (5 bases). Germline V lookup: CDR1 MNHNS, CDR2 SASEGT. The CDR3 runs to 14 residues. V lost 8 bases and J lost 2, with 13 bases in between. CDR3 region: CASGPGAPGNTIYF. The DNA of the CDR3 is TGTGCCAGCGGCCCTGGGGCTCCTGGAAACACCATATATTTT.

This chain joins TRBV18 and TRBJ2-7; 10 nucleotides agree with TRBD1. V dropped 2 bases and J dropped 1; count of bases not matched to a gene: 2. CDR1 is KGHSH, CDR2 LQKENI, per germline. The CDR3 runs to 15 residues. The CDR3 loop is CASSPRQGASYEQYF. CDR3 sequence (DNA): TGTGCCAGCTCACCAAGACAGGGGGCTTCCTACGAGCAGTACTTC.

The chain has TRBV7-6 and TRBJ2-1; 7 nucleotides match TRBD2. This CDR3 has 16 amino acids. The germline CDR1 and CDR2 sequences are SGHVS and FNYEAQ. V was pared by 5 bases and J by 3 bases, with 10 bases of the junction left unmatched. The CDR3 sequence: CASSPGSSGLYNEQFF. In DNA form, the CDR3 reads TGTGCCAGCAGCCCCGGTAGTAGCGGGCTCTACAATGAGCAGTTCTTC.